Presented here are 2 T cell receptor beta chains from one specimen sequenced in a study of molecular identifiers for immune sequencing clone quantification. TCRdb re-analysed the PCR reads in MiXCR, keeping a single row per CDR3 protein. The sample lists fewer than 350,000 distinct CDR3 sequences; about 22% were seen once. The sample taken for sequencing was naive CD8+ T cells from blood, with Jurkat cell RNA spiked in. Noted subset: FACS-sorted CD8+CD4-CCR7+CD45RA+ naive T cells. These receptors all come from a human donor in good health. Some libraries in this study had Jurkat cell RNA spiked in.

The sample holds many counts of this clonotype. CDR3 nucleotides: TGTGCCAGCAGCTTGGGTAGGGCCCATGAAAAACTGTTTTTT. Translating it yields CASSLGRAHEKLFF. The chain combines TRBV5-6 with TRBJ1-4; D ambiguous. The CDR3 runs 14 residues. The germline CDR1 and CDR2 sequences are SGHDT and YYEEEE. The V end lost 0 bases, the J end lost 6 bases, and 9 bases lay between the germline ends.

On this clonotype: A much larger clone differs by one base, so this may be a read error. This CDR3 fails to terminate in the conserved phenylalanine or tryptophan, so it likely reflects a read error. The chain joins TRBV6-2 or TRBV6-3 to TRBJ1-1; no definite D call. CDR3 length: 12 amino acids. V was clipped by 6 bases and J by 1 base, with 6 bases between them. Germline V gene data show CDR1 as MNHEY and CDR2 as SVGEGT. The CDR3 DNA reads TGTGCCAGCAGCCCACAGAACACTGAAGCTTTCTTA. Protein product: CASSPQNTEAFL.